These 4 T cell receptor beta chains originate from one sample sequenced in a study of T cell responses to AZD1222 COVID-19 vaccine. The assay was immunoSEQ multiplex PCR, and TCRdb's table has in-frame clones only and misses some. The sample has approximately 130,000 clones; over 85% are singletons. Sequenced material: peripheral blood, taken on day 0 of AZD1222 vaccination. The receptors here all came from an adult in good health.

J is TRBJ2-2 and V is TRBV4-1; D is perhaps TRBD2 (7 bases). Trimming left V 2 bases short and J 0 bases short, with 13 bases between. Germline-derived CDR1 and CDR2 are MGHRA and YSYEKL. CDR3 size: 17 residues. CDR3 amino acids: CASSQIDGGPNTGELFF. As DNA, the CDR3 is TGCGCCAGCAGCCAAATTGACGGGGGGCCGAACACCGGGGAGCTGTTTTTT.

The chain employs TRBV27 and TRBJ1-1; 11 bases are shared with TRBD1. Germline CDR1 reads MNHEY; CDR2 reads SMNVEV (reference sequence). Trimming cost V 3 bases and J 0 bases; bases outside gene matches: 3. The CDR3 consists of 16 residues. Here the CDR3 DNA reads TGTGCCAGCAGTTTCAGGACAGGGGGCATGAACACTGAAGCTTTCTTT. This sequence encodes CASSFRTGGMNTEAFF.

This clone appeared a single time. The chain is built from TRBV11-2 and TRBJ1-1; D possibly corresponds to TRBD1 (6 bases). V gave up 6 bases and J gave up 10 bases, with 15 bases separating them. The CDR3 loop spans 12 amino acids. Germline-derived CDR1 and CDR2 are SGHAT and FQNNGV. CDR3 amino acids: CASSRSGGAAFF. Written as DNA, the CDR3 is TGTGCCAGCAGTCGGTCCGGGGGGGCAGCTTTCTTT.

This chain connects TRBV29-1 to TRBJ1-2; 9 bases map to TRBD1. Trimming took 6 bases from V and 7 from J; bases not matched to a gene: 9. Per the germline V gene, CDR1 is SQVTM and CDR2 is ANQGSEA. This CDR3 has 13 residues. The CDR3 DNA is TGCAGCGTGCCGGGACAGGGATCGGTTGGCTACACCTTC. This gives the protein CSVPGQGSVGYTF.